A single sample is the source of the 27 T cell receptor beta chains below, sequenced in a study of vaccination effects on CD4 cells after COVID-19. Assay used: immunoSEQ multiplex PCR; TCRdb lists only in-frame clones, some missing. The table lists roughly 29,000 clones, approximately 65% of them singletons. CD4+ T cell isolation took place after less than 13 days of culture. Their specific antigens are unknown. The starting material was CD4+ T cells from PBMCs cultured without peptide, obtained before COVID-19 vaccination. The receptors derive from a human donor who received a COVID-19 vaccine.

The rearrangement links TRBV11-2 to TRBJ2-5; weak D call: TRBD2 (6 bases). This CDR3 region has 16 residues. Germline V gene lookup returns CDR1 SGHAT and CDR2 FQNNGV. Deletions cut 1 base from V and 4 bases from J, with 16 bases between. CDR3 residues: CASSLGYRGSRETQYF. The CDR3 bases are TGTGCCAGCAGCTTAGGGTACCGGGGGTCACGAGAGACCCAGTACTTC.

The chain uses TRBV19 and TRBJ2-3; D remains ambiguous. CDR1 and CDR2 (germline): LNHDA, SQIVND (reference sequence). The germline V and J ends were trimmed by 3 bases and 0 bases, with 1 base remaining between them. The CDR3 sequence is 12 residues long. This CDR3 is CASSISTDTQYF. CDR3 DNA: TGTGCCAGTAGTATTAGCACAGATACGCAGTATTTT.

This chain links TRBV3-1 (or the pseudogene TRBV3-2) with TRBJ2-3, with D perhaps TRBD1 (5 bases). With 8 bases removed from V and 0 bases from J, the gap between germline ends came to 12 bases. The CDR3 length is 14 residues. Germline assignment: CDR1 LGHDT and CDR2 YNNKEL (reference sequence). In DNA, the CDR3 is TGTGCCAGCCGCTCGGACATTAGCACAGATACGCAGTATTTT. It encodes CASRSDISTDTQYF.

The V call is TRBV5-4, the J call TRBJ2-5, with D possibly matching TRBD1 (6 bases). This CDR3 spans 15 amino acids. The V end lost 5 bases, the J end lost 5 bases, and 19 bases lay between the germline ends. The V gene's germline CDR1 is SGHNT and CDR2 YYREEE (reference sequence). The CDR3 reads CASSRDIGARETQYF. DNA of the CDR3: TGTGCCAGCAGTAGGGACATAGGGGCGAGGGAGACCCAGTACTTC.

This chain uses TRBV5-1 with TRBJ2-2; D is unresolved. The germline CDR1 and CDR2 sequences are SGHRS and YFSETQ. V was trimmed by 0 bases and J by 0 bases, leaving 6 bases between them. The CDR3 spans 15 residues. The CDR3 loop is CASSLVVSNTGELFF. The CDR3 DNA reads as TGCGCCAGCAGCTTGGTGGTATCGAACACCGGGGAGCTGTTTTTT.

The chain combines TRBV5-1 with TRBJ1-4; D is unclear. CDR3 size: 14 residues. Germline lookup yields CDR1 SGHRS and CDR2 YFSETQ. V shed 0 bases and J shed 0 bases, with 3 bases lying between them. CDR3 sequence: CASSLGATNEKLFF. The CDR3 DNA sequence: TGCGCCAGCAGCTTGGGCGCAACTAATGAAAAACTGTTTTTT.

The V and J genes are TRBV6-6 and TRBJ2-5; D not certain. This CDR3 is built from 15 residues. The V gene lost 7 bases and the J gene lost 5 bases, with 20 bases spanning the gap. Germline CDR1 is MNHNY and CDR2 is SVGAGI (reference sequence). As DNA, the CDR3 is TGTGCCAGCACAGGCAGGCAGCTAGGGCCGGAGACCCAGTACTTC. Its protein product is CASTGRQLGPETQYF.

This chain joins TRBV14 and TRBJ2-1; no firm D call. CDR1 is SGHDN, CDR2 FVKESK, per germline. The CDR3 runs 16 residues. The ends were cut back, 1 base at V and 6 bases at J, with 16 bases in the middle. CDR3 coding DNA: TGTGCCAGCAGCCAAGGGCAGTTCTATAATCGCAATGAGCAGTTCTTC. Residues: CASSQGQFYNRNEQFF. The entire variable domain, with the rest obtained from reference TRBV14 and TRBJ2-1, is as follows: EAGVTQFPSHSVIEKGQTVTLRCDPISGHDNLYWYRRVMGKEIKFLLHFVKESKQDESGMPNNRFLAERTGGTYSTLKVQPAELEDSGVYFCASSQGQFYNRNEQFFGPGTRLTVL.

The chain recombines TRBV5-4 with TRBJ2-1; 10 bases map to TRBD2. With 4 bases clipped from V and 5 bases from J, the junction kept 9 bases outside the gene matches. The CDR3 is 16 amino acids. CDR1 SGHNT and CDR2 YYREEE come from the germline V gene (reference sequence). CDR3: CASSKGTSGIHNEQFF. The DNA of the CDR3 is TGTGCCAGCAGCAAAGGCACTAGCGGGATCCACAATGAGCAGTTCTTC. Variable domain in full (rest from reference TRBV5-4 and TRBJ2-1): ETGVTQSPTHLIKTRGQQVTLRCSSQSGHNTVSWYQQALGQGPQFIFQYYREEENGRGNFPPRFSGLQFPNYSSELNVNALELDDSALYLCASSKGTSGIHNEQFFGPGTRLTVL.

CDR3 DNA sequence: TGTGCCAGCACCTATGGGACTAGCGGTTATCAGTACTTC. Translated: CASTYGTSGYQYF. The J gene is TRBJ2-7, the V gene TRBV7-9, with 11 bases matching TRBD2. Germline CDR1 is SEHNR and CDR2 is FQNEAQ (reference sequence). Germline trimming cut 7 bases from V and 10 bases from J; bases unmatched to any gene: 9. This CDR3 has 13 residues.

The chain employs TRBV5-4 and TRBJ2-5, with 7 bases lining up with TRBD2. The germline V gene has CDR1 SGHNT and CDR2 YYREEE (reference sequence). The CDR3 sequence is 15 residues long. V dropped 3 bases and J dropped 4; count of bases not matched to a gene: 9. CDR3 DNA sequence: TGTGCCAGCAGCTCCGGGATAGCGGGTAGAGAGACCCAGTACTTC. Protein: CASSSGIAGRETQYF. Filled out from reference TRBV5-4 and TRBJ2-5, the complete variable domain reads ETGVTQSPTHLIKTRGQQVTLRCSSQSGHNTVSWYQQALGQGPQFIFQYYREEENGRGNFPPRFSGLQFPNYSSELNVNALELDDSALYLCASSSGIAGRETQYFGPGTRLLVL.

This rearrangement joins TRBV27 to TRBJ2-1; D may correspond to TRBD1 or TRBD2 (5 bases each). V was cut by 5 bases and J by 0 bases, with 23 bases left in between. The CDR3 totals 19 residues. Germline assignment: CDR1 MNHEY and CDR2 SMNVEV (reference sequence). CDR3: CASSPRGLGVGLSYNEQFF. CDR3 coding DNA: TGTGCCAGCAGTCCCCGGGGTCTCGGGGTGGGGCTCTCCTACAATGAGCAGTTCTTC.

This clone has a single count. The V call is TRBV7-8, the J call TRBJ2-7, with unresolved D. V was pared by 0 bases and J by 0 bases, with 18 bases between. The germline gives CDR1 SGHVS, CDR2 FQNEAQ. The CDR3 is 18 residues long. The CDR3 region is CASSLAYNPDLSSYEQYF. CDR3 sequence (DNA): TGTGCCAGCAGCTTAGCTTATAACCCGGACCTCAGCTCCTACGAGCAGTACTTC.

The chain couples TRBV6-5 to TRBJ2-1; the D gene is possibly TRBD2 (5 bases). Germline V gene data show CDR1 as MNHEY and CDR2 as SVGAGI. This CDR3 contains 15 residues. The V gene lost 3 bases and the J gene lost 6 bases, with 15 bases spanning the gap. CDR3 coding DNA: TGTGCCAGCAGTTATAGGACTCCGGAATCCAATGAGCAGTTCTTC. Translation: CASSYRTPESNEQFF.

The chain employs TRBV28 and TRBJ1-2; 11 bases align to TRBD1. Trimming cost V 5 bases and J 3 bases; bases outside gene matches: 2. This CDR3 is 14 amino acids long. The V gene's germline CDR1 is MDHEN and CDR2 SYDVKM. The CDR3 nucleotides read TGTGCCAGCAGTCGGGACAGGGGGGACTATGGCTACACCTTC. The encoded protein is CASSRDRGDYGYTF.

The rearrangement joins TRBV6-4 to TRBJ2-5; 11 nucleotides align to TRBD2. The junction had 8 bases not matched to a gene; V was cut back by 0 bases and J by 5 bases. Germline loops: CDR1 MRHNA, CDR2 SNTAGT. The CDR3 loop spans 17 amino acids. This chain's CDR3 is CASSDSALAGGKETQYF. The CDR3, as DNA: TGTGCCAGCAGTGACTCAGCCTTAGCGGGAGGGAAGGAGACCCAGTACTTC.

The V and J genes are TRBV29-1 and TRBJ1-2; 7 bases align to TRBD1. V was clipped by 3 bases and J by 5 bases; unmatched bases: 9. This CDR3 has 14 residues. The germline V gene encodes CDR1 SQVTM and CDR2 ANQGSEA. This CDR3 reads CSVDEGGGGYGYTF. CDR3 sequence (DNA): TGCAGCGTTGATGAAGGAGGGGGCGGATATGGCTACACCTTC.

The V gene is TRBV29-1, the J gene TRBJ2-2; weak D call: TRBD1 (6 bases). Germline V gene sequence: CDR1 SQVTM, CDR2 ANQGSEA. V was shortened by 2 bases and J by 6 bases, with 7 bases between the two germline ends. This CDR3 has 12 residues. The CDR3 loop reads CSVEKGAGELFF. The DNA for the CDR3 is TGCAGCGTTGAAAAGGGGGCCGGGGAGCTGTTTTTT.

The V call is TRBV6-5, the J call TRBJ2-7; 9 bases match TRBD2. V dropped 7 bases and J dropped 0; count of bases not matched to a gene: 7. CDR3 length equals 15 residues. CDR1 is MNHEY and CDR2 is SVGAGI in the germline V gene. The CDR3 region has the DNA TGTGCCAGCACCCCTAGCGGGACAAGCTCCTACGAGCAGTACTTC. This gives the protein CASTPSGTSSYEQYF.

This chain uses TRBV6-1 with TRBJ1-5; 10 nucleotides line up with TRBD1. V trimming: 1 base; J trimming: 5 bases; junction bases outside the gene matches: 14. The germline V gene has CDR1 MNHNS and CDR2 SASEGT. The CDR3 has 19 amino acids. The CDR3 coding sequence is TGTGCCAGCAGTGAAGAGGCGGGACAGGGGCGGAGGGGAGATCAGCCCCAGCATTTT. Translation: CASSEEAGQGRRGDQPQHF.

The rearrangement links TRBV24-1 to TRBJ2-1; no clear D. Germline CDR1 KGHDR, CDR2 SFDVKD. This CDR3 contains 13 residues. Trimming left V 3 bases short and J 6 bases short, with 8 bases between. Written as DNA, the CDR3 is TGTGCCACCAGTGATGCCCCGGTCAATGAGCAGTTCTTC. Translation gives CATSDAPVNEQFF.

The chain recombines TRBV7-9 with TRBJ1-2; D remains ambiguous. Germline loops: CDR1 SEHNR, CDR2 FQNEAQ (reference sequence). Deletions cut 5 bases from V and 7 bases from J, with 8 bases between. The CDR3 sequence is 11 residues long. The CDR3 reads CASSPMGGYTF. The CDR3 region has the DNA TGTGCCAGCAGCCCGATGGGTGGCTACACCTTC.

This sequence joins TRBV10-3 and TRBJ2-7; D is unresolved. Per the germline V gene, CDR1 is ENHRY and CDR2 is SYGVKD. There are 12 residues in the CDR3. Trimming stripped 4 bases from V and 2 bases from J, with 6 bases between. The CDR3 DNA follows: TGTGCCATCAGTGCCGGAACCTACGAGCAGTACTTC. Translated: CAISAGTYEQYF.

V usage is TRBV5-1 and J usage is TRBJ2-2; TRBD1 matches at 7 bases. This CDR3 has 13 residues. J was trimmed by 5 bases and V by 5 bases; bases with no gene match: 3. Germline V gene data show CDR1 as SGHRS and CDR2 as YFSETQ. The CDR3 DNA reads as TGCGCCAGCAGGCAGGGGGTTACCGGGGAGCTGTTTTTT. Translated: CASRQGVTGELFF.

The V and J genes are TRBV27 and TRBJ1-5, with unresolved D. The V and J ends lost 2 bases and 1 base respectively, with 9 bases between them. CDR1 MNHEY and CDR2 SMNVEV come from the germline V gene (reference sequence). This CDR3 contains 15 residues. The CDR3 protein is CASSLLSDSNQPQHF. The CDR3 nucleotides are TGTGCCAGCAGTTTACTCTCCGACAGCAATCAGCCCCAGCATTTT.

This clone was detected a few times. This chain connects TRBV14 to TRBJ1-6, with a possible D match to TRBD1 (6 bases). Trimming pared 1 base from V and 9 bases from J, leaving 13 bases between. Looked up from germline, CDR1 is SGHDN and CDR2 is FVKESK. There are 15 residues in the CDR3. In nucleotides, the CDR3 is TGTGCCAGCAGCCAAGCAAGGGGGGCGGCTTCACCCCTCCACTTT. This translates into CASSQARGAASPLHF.

With respect to this clone: One junction end disagrees with the germline gene, perhaps due to a read error. The chain's CDR3 is CASSPGNTIYF. As DNA, the CDR3 is TGTGCCAGCAGTCCTGGGAACACCATATATTTT. The chain links TRBV7-9 to TRBJ1-3; D is ambiguous. The CDR3 is made up of 11 amino acids. Germline CDR1 reads SEHNR; CDR2 reads FQNEAQ (reference sequence).